This TCR beta chain was retrieved from a study of CD8 T cells in ankylosing spondylitis. Study results and limitations: Reportedly, disease-linked clones are significantly enriched in ankylosing spondylitis patients' matched synovial fluid. In peripheral blood, disease-linked CD8+ clones occurred at relatively low frequencies. Characteristic, it appeared, of ankylosing spondylitis blood was a TCR beta motif of several highly homologous variants. Existing reports had already noted some motif variants in reactive arthritis synovial fluid and blood.

Quantitative molecular-barcoded 5'-RACE generated the TCR beta libraries. TCRdb reprocessed the 5' RACE reads with MiXCR, giving one entry per CDR3 protein. The sample carries approximately 550,000 distinct CDR3 sequences, 12% recorded once. The V gene's germline CDR1 is WNHNN and CDR2 SYGVQD (reference sequence). The V gene lost 0 bases and the J gene lost 6 bases, with 12 bases spanning the gap. The CDR3 has 15 amino acids. With respect to this clonotype: Its specificity is not known.

Material: blood, either unsorted or a sorted T cell fraction (not recorded which). The sequence came from a male donor with ankylosing spondylitis. V gene TRBV10-1 combines with J gene TRBJ1-5, with a possible D match to TRBD1 (6 bases). The CDR3 region has the DNA TGCGCCAGCAGTGAGTCGATCGGGGGCTCTCAGCCCCAGCATTTT. As protein: CASSESIGGSQPQHF.